The rows below give T cell receptor beta chains drawn from one sample of a study of blood T cell repertoires in COVID-19. Only in-frame clones appear in the TCRdb table, and some are missing; sequencing was by immunoSEQ multiplex PCR. The repertoire consists of 83,000 or so clones, with about 75% occurring once and the leading ten covering 9.8%. The specimen sequenced was peripheral blood. These receptors all come from a woman of 80 years or more with acute or convalescent COVID-19. CDR3s include the opening cysteine and the closing phenylalanine or tryptophan. Fields, in order: V gene, D gene, clone size, J gene, CDR3 protein, CDR3 DNA. The D gene is left open where the match is weak. Clone sizes are given selectively: once, few, many, or a class where the clone is expanded.

>TRBV28|TRBD2|-|TRBJ2-7
CASSSHGGTSDRGVLEQYF
TGTGCCAGCAGTTCCCATGGGGGGACTAGCGACCGAGGGGTTCTAGAGCAGTACTTC
>TRBV19|-|few|TRBJ1-5
CASSMGWGGQPQHF
TGTGCCAGTAGTATGGGCTGGGGCGGTCAGCCCCAGCATTTT
>TRBV12-3/TRBV12-4|TRBD1|-|TRBJ2-2
CASSPTGAGELFF
TGTGCCAGCAGCCCTACAGGGGCCGGGGAGCTGTTTTTT
>TRBV7-9|TRBD2|-|TRBJ2-1
CASSLVSGGAGYNEQFF
TGTGCCAGCAGCTTAGTATCGGGAGGGGCCGGCTACAATGAGCAGTTCTTC
>TRBV30|-|-|TRBJ1-1
CAWAGNTEAFF
TGTGCCTGGGCGGGGAACACTGAAGCTTTCTTT
>TRBV19|TRBD1|-|TRBJ1-1
CASTGGTGAIRTEAFF
TGTGCCAGTACGGGAGGGACAGGGGCGATACGAACTGAAGCTTTCTTT
>TRBV19|TRBD1|-|TRBJ1-5
CASSMRTGDSSNQPQHF
TGTGCCAGTAGTATGCGGACAGGGGACTCCAGCAATCAGCCCCAGCATTTT
>TRBV6-5|-|-|TRBJ2-2
CASSHSARTGELFF
TGTGCCAGCAGCCACTCGGCCAGGACCGGGGAGCTGTTTTTT
>TRBV7-9|-|-|TRBJ1-2
CASSLQEEGYTF
TGTGCCAGCAGCTTACAGGAGGAGGGCTACACCTTC
>TRBV19|TRBD1|-|TRBJ1-1
CASRSDRGRGLHTEAFF
TGTGCCAGTAGGTCAGACAGGGGGCGCGGATTGCACACTGAAGCTTTCTTT
>TRBV14|-|-|TRBJ1-1
CASSPFHRNTEAFF
TGTGCCAGCAGCCCCTTCCATAGGAACACTGAAGCTTTCTTT
>TRBV25-1|-|few|TRBJ1-2
CASTPHGENYGYTF
TGTGCCAGCACCCCCCACGGAGAAAACTATGGCTACACCTTC
>TRBV7-8|-|-|TRBJ2-1
CASSTGRRNEQFF
TGTGCCAGCAGCACCGGACGGAGGAATGAGCAGTTCTTC
>TRBV7-3|-|-|TRBJ1-2
CASSLSQRVNYGYTF
TGTGCCAGCAGCTTAAGTCAGAGGGTCAACTATGGCTACACCTTC
>TRBV19|-|-|TRBJ2-1
CASKVGSSYNEQFF
TGTGCCAGTAAGGTGGGGAGCTCCTACAATGAGCAGTTCTTC
>TRBV2|-|-|TRBJ1-2
CASRGRGGHYGYTF
TGTGCCAGCAGGGGGAGGGGGGGCCACTATGGCTACACCTTC
>TRBV7-9|-|-|TRBJ2-5
CASLGVQETQYF
TGTGCCAGCTTAGGGGTACAAGAGACCCAGTACTTC
>TRBV19|-|once|TRBJ2-1
CASSMASGNNEQFF
TGTGCCAGTAGTATGGCATCGGGGAACAATGAGCAGTTCTTC
>TRBV21-1|-|-|TRBJ2-2
CASSKITPGLAENTGELFF
TGTGCCAGCAGCAAAATTACCCCGGGACTAGCGGAGAACACCGGGGAGCTGTTTTTT
>TRBV6-6|TRBD1|-|TRBJ1-5
CASLPGQRSSNQPQHF
TGTGCCAGCCTCCCGGGACAGCGATCTAGCAATCAGCCCCAGCATTTT
>TRBV13|TRBD1|-|TRBJ2-7
CASSWGQDYEQYF
TGTGCCAGCAGCTGGGGACAGGACTACGAGCAGTACTTC
>TRBV6-4|-|once|TRBJ2-2
CASSASGAPVKNTGELFF
TGTGCCAGCAGTGCGTCCGGAGCGCCCGTTAAAAACACCGGGGAGCTGTTTTTT
>TRBV18|-|-|TRBJ1-6
CASSPTQGNSPLHF
TGTGCCAGCTCACCAACCCAGGGCAATTCACCCCTCCACTTT
>TRBV29-1|TRBD1|-|TRBJ1-2
CSAYGQGDGYTF
TGCAGCGCCTACGGACAGGGGGATGGCTACACCTTC
>TRBV10-3|-|-|TRBJ1-1
CAISESRGGVNTEAFF
TGTGCCATCAGTGAGTCAAGGGGGGGGGTGAACACTGAAGCTTTCTTT
>TRBV7-9|TRBD1|-|TRBJ2-5
CASSLRDRGYGDQYF
TGTGCCAGCAGCTTAAGGGACAGGGGGTATGGCGACCAGTACTTC
>TRBV10-3|TRBD2|few|TRBJ2-3
CAIRQREGGTDTQYF
TGTGCCATCAGGCAGCGGGAGGGGGGCACAGATACGCAGTATTTT
>TRBV5-1|-|-|TRBJ1-2
CASSLDSDGYTF
TGCGCCAGCAGCCTAGACAGCGATGGCTACACCTTC
>TRBV27|-|once|TRBJ2-2
CASSFSVGELFF
TGTGCCAGCAGTTTTTCGGTTGGGGAGCTGTTTTTT
>TRBV19|-|-|TRBJ1-5
CASSIRGNQPQHF
TGTGCCAGTAGTATCAGGGGTAATCAGCCCCAGCATTTT
>TRBV6-6|-|many|TRBJ1-3
CASSTGSSGNTIYF
TGTGCCAGCAGTACAGGGAGCTCTGGAAACACCATATATTTT
>TRBV28|-|once|TRBJ2-7
CASSPRVSYEQYF
TGTGCCAGTTCACCCAGGGTTTCCTACGAGCAGTACTTC
>TRBV14|-|-|TRBJ2-1
CASSLSSYYYNEQFF
TGTGCCAGCAGCCTCTCAAGCTACTACTACAATGAGCAGTTCTTC
>TRBV7-2|-|few|TRBJ2-7
CASSRDNSYEQYF
TGTGCCAGCAGCAGGGACAACTCCTACGAGCAGTACTTC
>TRBV5-4|TRBD1|-|TRBJ2-3
CASSLGQGPDTQYF
TGTGCCAGCAGCTTGGGACAGGGGCCAGATACGCAGTATTTT
>TRBV12-3/TRBV12-4|TRBD1|few|TRBJ1-1
CASSWTGTEAFF
TGTGCCAGCAGCTGGACAGGCACTGAAGCTTTCTTT
>TRBV3-1/TRBV3-2|-|-|TRBJ1-1
CASSQNEDFTEAFF
TGTGCCAGCAGCCAAAATGAGGATTTCACTGAAGCTTTCTTT
>TRBV19|-|-|TRBJ2-7
CASSIGQGTYEQYF
TGTGCCAGTAGTATAGGGCAGGGAACCTACGAGCAGTACTTC
>TRBV25-1|-|-|TRBJ1-5
CASSTGSQPQHF
TGTGCCAGCAGCACAGGGTCTCAGCCCCAGCATTTT
>TRBV5-8|TRBD1|-|TRBJ1-1
CASSLAGTGSFEAFF
TGTGCCAGCAGCTTGGCCGGGACAGGGTCATTTGAAGCTTTCTTT